This T cell receptor (beta chain) was found in a study of cytomegalovirus exposure and HLA in healthy donors. Whole-study findings and limits: Later analysis revealed greater clonal expansion in HLA-associated TCR beta chains than in equally common others. When analyzed later, a missense DCLRE1C variant was found to be linked to TCR beta V- and J-gene trimming. Across HLA loci, a later analysis found differing TCR association rates, with DRB1 most and HLA-C fewest.

Primers for the PCR totalled 60 Vbeta and 13 Jbeta. Authors' processing steps: Roughly 76 million unique TCR beta chains, around 11 million of them shared, were counted by a later analysis. Some clones are missing from TCRdb's copy, which holds only in-frame ones; the method was immunoSEQ multiplex PCR. For V, J and clone size, that table is used; D and trimming come from the DNA. This table has some 200,000 clones, around 86% appearing once. With regard to this clone: The antigen is not known.

The CDR3 runs 16 residues. CDR1 MNHEY and CDR2 SMNVEV come from the germline V gene (reference sequence). With 0 bases clipped from V and 3 bases from J, the junction kept 5 bases outside the gene matches. The rearrangement uses TRBV27 and TRBJ2-1, with 7 nucleotides matching TRBD1. Material for sequencing was PBMCs. This receptor was taken from a woman in her late teens or twenties in good health and CMV-seronegative. This CDR3 is CASSLSGQGVYNEQFF. The DNA for the CDR3 is TGTGCCAGCAGTTTATCGGGGCAGGGGGTCTACAATGAGCAGTTCTTC.